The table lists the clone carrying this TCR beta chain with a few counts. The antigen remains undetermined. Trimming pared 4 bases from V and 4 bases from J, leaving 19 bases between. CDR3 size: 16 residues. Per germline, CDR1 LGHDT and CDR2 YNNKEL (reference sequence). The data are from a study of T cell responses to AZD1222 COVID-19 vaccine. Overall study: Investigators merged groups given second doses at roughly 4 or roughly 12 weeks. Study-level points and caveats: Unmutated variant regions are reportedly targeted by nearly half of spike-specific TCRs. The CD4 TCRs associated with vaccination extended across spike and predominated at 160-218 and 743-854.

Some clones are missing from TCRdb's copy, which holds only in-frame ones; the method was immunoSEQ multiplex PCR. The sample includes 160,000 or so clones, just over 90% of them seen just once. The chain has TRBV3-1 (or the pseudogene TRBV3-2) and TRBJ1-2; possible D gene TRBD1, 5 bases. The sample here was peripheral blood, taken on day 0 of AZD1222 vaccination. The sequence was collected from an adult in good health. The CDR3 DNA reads TGTGCCAGCAGCCGCGATGGGGGTAGGTTTAGCTATGGCTACACCTTC. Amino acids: CASSRDGGRFSYGYTF.